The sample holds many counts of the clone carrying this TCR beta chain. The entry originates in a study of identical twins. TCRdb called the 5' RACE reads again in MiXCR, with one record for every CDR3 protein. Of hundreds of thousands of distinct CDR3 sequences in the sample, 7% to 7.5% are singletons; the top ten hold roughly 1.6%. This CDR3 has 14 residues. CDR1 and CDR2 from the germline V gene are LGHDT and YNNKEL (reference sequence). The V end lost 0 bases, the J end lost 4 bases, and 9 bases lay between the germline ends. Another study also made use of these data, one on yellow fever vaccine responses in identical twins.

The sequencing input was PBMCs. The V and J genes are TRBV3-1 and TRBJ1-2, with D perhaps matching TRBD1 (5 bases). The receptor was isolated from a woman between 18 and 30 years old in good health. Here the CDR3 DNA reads TGTGCCAGCAGCCAAGAAGGACAACTCTATGGCTACACCTTC. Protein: CASSQEGQLYGYTF.